This T cell receptor beta chain was documented in a study of CD8+CD57+ T cells in acquired aplastic anemia. Genomic DNA provided the template from which TCR beta VDJ and CDR3 profiles were obtained. TCRdb itself ran the reads through MiXCR, one entry per CDR3 protein. The sample consists of hundreds of thousands of distinct CDR3 sequences, around 72% of them appearing once. J was trimmed by 3 bases and V by 2 bases; bases with no gene match: 7. The CDR3 covers 16 residues. The receptor's source is a human donor in good health, serving as a control. What was sequenced was sorted CD4+, CD8+, or CD8+CD57+ T cells (not recorded which) from PBMCs. The chain carries TRBV12-3 or TRBV12-4 and TRBJ2-5; 9 bases match TRBD1. CDR3 region: CASSLFTGGVEETQYF. The CDR3 region has the DNA TGTGCCAGCAGTTTATTTACAGGGGGCGTCGAAGAGACCCAGTACTTC.